The following is a TCR beta chain sequence with its context. This record belongs to a study of control samples from healthy donors and cancer patients. Sequencing used immunoSEQ multiplex PCR; TCRdb keeps in-frame clones, though not all of them. Of some 120,000 clones in the sample, roughly nine tenths were seen once. This TCR was recovered from a woman between 45 and 65 years old with colorectal cancer. Sequenced sample: PBMCs.

CDR3 sequence: CATGGSGTYNEQFF. In DNA form, the CDR3 reads TGTGCCACTGGGGGTAGCGGGACCTACAATGAGCAGTTCTTC. V and J are TRBV6-6 and TRBJ2-1; 8 nucleotides agree with TRBD2. Germline values: CDR1 MNHNY, CDR2 SVGAGI (reference sequence). V dropped 10 bases and J dropped 2; count of bases not matched to a gene: 7. The length of the CDR3 is 14 residues.